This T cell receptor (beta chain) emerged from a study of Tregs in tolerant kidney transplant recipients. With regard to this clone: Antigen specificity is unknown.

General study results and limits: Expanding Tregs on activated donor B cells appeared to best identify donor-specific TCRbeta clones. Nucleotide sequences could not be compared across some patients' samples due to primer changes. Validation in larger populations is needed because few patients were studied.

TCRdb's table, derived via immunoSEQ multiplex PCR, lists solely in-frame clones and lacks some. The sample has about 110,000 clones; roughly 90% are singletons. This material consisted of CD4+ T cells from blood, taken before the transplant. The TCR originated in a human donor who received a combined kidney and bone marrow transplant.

CDR3 residues: CASSGQSTDTQYF. The CDR3 DNA sequence: TGTGCCAGCTCTGGACAGAGCACAGATACGCAGTATTTT. The chain employs TRBV18 and TRBJ2-3, with TRBD1 as a possible D gene (6 bases). CDR1 KGHSH and CDR2 LQKENI come from the germline V gene. This CDR3 contains 13 residues. Trimming took off 6 bases at V and 0 bases at J, with 7 bases between the two ends.